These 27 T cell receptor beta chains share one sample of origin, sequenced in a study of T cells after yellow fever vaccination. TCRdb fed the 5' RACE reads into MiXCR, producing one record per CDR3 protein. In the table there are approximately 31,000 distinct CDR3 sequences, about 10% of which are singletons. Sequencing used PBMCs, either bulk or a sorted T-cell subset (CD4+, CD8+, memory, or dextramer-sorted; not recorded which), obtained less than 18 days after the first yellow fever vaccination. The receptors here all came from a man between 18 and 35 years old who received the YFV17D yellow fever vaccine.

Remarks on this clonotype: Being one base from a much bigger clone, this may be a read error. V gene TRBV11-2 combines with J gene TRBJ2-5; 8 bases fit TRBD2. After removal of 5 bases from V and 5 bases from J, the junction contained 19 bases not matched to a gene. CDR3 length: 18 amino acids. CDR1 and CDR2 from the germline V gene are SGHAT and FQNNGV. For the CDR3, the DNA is TGTGCCAGCAGCCCCAAGAGGACTAGCTGGGGGGCCCCGGAGACCCAGTACTTC. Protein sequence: CASSPKRTSWGAPETQYF.

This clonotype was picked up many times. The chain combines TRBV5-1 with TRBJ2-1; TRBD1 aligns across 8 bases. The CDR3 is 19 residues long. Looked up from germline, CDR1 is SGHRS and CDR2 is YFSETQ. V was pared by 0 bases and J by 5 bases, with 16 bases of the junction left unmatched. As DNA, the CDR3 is TGCGCCAGCAGCTTGGTTGCCCAATACTTCGGGACAGGTGACAATGAGCAGTTCTTC. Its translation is CASSLVAQYFGTGDNEQFF.

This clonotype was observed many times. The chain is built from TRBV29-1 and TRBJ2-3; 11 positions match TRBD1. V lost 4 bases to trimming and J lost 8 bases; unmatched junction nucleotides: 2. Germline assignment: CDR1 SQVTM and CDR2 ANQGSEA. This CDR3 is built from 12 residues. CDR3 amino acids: CSVGDRGGTQYF. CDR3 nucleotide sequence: TGCAGCGTTGGGGACAGGGGGGGTACGCAGTATTTT.

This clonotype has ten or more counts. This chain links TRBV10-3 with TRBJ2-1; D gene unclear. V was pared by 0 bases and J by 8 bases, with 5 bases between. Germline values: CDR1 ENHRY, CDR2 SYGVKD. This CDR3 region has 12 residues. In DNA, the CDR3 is TGTGCCATCAGTGAGTCGATTTATGAGCAGTTCTTC. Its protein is CAISESIYEQFF.

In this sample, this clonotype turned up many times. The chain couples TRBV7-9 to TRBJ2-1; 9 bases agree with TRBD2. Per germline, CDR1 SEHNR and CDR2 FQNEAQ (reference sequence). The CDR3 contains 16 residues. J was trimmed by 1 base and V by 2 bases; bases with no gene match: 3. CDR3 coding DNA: TGTGCCAGCAGCTTATCGCTAGCGGGGTCCTACAATGAGCAGTTCTTC. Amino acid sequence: CASSLSLAGSYNEQFF.

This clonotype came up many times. The CDR3 region is CASSVWGQGYDEQFF. CDR3 in DNA: TGTGCCAGCAGCGTGTGGGGACAGGGTTACGATGAGCAGTTCTTC. The chain joins TRBV9 to TRBJ2-1; 9 bases line up with TRBD1. The CDR3 runs 15 residues. The germline V gene encodes CDR1 SGDLS and CDR2 YYNGEE. With V trimmed by 2 bases and J by 8 bases, 8 bases remained unmatched. The full variable domain, in which reference TRBV9 and TRBJ2-1 provide the parts outside the CDR3, is DSGVTQTPKHLITATGQRVTLRCSPRSGDLSVYWYQQSLDQGLQFLIQYYNGEERAKGNILERFSAQQFPDLHSELNLSSLELGDSALYFCASSVWGQGYDEQFFGPGTRLTVL.

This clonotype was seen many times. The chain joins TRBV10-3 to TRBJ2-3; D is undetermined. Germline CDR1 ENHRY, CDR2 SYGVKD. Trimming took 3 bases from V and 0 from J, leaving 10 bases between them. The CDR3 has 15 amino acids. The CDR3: CAISDGDTSTDTQYF. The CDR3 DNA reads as TGTGCCATCAGTGATGGTGACACTAGCACAGATACGCAGTATTTT.

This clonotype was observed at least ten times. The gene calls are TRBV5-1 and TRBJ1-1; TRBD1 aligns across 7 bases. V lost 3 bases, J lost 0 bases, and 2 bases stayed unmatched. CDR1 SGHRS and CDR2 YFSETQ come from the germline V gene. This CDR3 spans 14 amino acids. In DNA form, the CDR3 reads TGCGCCAGCAGCTCGGGACAGATGAACACTGAAGCTTTCTTT. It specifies CASSSGQMNTEAFF.

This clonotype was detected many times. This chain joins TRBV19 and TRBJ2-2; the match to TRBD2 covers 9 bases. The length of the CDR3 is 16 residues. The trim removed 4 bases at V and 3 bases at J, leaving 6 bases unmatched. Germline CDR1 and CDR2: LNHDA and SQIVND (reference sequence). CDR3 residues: CASSTASGDYTGELFF. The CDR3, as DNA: TGTGCCAGTAGTACGGCTAGCGGGGATTACACCGGGGAGCTGTTTTTT.

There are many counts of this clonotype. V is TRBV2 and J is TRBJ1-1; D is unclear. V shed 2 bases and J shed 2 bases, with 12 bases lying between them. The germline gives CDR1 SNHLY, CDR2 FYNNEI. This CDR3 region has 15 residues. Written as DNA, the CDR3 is TGTGCCAGCAGTGAACAAAGGACCGTAAACACTGAAGCTTTCTTT. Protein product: CASSEQRTVNTEAFF.

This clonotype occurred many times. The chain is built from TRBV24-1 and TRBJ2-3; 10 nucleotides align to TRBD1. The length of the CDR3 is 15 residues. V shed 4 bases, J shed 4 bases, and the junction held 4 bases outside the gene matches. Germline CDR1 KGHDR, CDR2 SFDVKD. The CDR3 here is CATSDSGTGADTQYF. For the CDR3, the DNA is TGTGCCACCAGTGACTCCGGGACAGGGGCAGATACGCAGTATTTT.

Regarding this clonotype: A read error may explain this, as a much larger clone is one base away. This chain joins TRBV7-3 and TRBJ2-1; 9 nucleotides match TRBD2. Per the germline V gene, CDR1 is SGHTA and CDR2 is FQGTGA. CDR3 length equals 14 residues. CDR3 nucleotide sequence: TGTGCCGGCAGCTTCGGCGGGGGGGCATTTGAGCAGTTCTTC. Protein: CAGSFGGGAFEQFF.

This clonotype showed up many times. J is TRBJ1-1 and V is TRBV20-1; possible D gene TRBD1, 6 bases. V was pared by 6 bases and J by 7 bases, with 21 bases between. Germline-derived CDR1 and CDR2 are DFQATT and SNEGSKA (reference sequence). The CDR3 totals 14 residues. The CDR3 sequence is CSAGQGIAAGEAFF. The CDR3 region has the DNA TGCAGTGCGGGTCAGGGGATAGCTGCGGGTGAAGCTTTCTTT.

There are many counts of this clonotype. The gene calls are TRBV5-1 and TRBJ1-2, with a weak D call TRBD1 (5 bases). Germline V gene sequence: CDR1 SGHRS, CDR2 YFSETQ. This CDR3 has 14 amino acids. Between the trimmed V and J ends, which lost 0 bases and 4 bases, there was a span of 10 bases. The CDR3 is CASSLEGLIYGYTF. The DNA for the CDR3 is TGCGCCAGCAGCTTGGAGGGGCTGATCTATGGCTACACCTTC.

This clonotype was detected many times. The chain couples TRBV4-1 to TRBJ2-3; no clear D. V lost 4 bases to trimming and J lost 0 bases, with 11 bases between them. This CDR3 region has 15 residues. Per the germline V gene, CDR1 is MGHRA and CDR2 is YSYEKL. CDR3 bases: TGCGCCAGCAGCCCAGGAAGCCCTAGCACAGATACGCAGTATTTT. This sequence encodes CASSPGSPSTDTQYF.

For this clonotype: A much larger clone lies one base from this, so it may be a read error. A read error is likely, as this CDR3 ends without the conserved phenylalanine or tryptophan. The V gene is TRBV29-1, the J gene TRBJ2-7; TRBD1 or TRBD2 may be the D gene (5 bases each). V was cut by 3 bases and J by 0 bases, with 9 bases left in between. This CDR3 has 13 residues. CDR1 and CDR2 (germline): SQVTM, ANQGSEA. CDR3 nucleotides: TGCAGCGTTGAGGGGGACCTCTCCTACGAGCAGTACTAC. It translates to CSVEGDLSYEQYY.

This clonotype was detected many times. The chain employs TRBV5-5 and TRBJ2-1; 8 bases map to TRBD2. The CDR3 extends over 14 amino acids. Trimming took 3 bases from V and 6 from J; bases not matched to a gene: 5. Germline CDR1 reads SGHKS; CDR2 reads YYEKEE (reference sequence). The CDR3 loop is CASSSTRGGNEQFF. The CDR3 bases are TGTGCCAGCAGCTCAACCCGGGGGGGCAATGAGCAGTTCTTC.

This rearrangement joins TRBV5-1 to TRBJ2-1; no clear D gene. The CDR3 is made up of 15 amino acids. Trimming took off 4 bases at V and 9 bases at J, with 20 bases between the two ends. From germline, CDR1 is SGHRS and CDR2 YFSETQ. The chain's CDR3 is CASSILTGSSGEQFF. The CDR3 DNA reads TGCGCCAGCAGCATCCTCACTGGGTCGAGTGGTGAGCAGTTCTTC.

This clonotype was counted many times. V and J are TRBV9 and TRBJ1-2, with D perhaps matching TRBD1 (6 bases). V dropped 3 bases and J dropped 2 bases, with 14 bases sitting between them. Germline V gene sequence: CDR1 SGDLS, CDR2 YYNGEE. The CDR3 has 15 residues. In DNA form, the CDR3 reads TGTGCCAGCAGCGCCGACACAGGGCCCAACTATGGCTACACCTTC. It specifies CASSADTGPNYGYTF.

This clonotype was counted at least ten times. In DNA, the CDR3 is TGTGCCAGCAGTTCCCAAGATTATGGCTACACCTTC. Translating it yields CASSSQDYGYTF. This chain joins TRBV12-3 or TRBV12-4 and TRBJ1-2; D unclear. V was trimmed by 4 bases and J by 5 bases, leaving 8 bases between them. This CDR3 is built from 12 residues.

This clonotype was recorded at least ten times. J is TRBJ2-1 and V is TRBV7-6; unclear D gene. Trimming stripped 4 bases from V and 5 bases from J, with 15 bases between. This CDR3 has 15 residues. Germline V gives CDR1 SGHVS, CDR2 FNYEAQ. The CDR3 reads CASSSGIGTDNEQFF. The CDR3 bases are TGTGCCAGCAGCTCTGGGATTGGCACAGACAATGAGCAGTTCTTC.

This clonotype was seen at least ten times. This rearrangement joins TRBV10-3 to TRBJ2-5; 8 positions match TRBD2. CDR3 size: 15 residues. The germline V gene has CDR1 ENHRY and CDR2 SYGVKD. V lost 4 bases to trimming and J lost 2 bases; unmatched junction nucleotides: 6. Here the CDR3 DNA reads TGTGCCATCAGTGGGAGCGGGGGAGAACAAGAGACCCAGTACTTC. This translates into CAISGSGGEQETQYF.

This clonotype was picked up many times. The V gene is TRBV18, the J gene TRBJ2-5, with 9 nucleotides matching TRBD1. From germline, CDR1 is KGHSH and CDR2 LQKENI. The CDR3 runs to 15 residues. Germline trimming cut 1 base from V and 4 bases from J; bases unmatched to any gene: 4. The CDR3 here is CASSPQGTGRETQYF. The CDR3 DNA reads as TGTGCCAGCTCACCACAAGGGACAGGGAGAGAGACCCAGTACTTC.

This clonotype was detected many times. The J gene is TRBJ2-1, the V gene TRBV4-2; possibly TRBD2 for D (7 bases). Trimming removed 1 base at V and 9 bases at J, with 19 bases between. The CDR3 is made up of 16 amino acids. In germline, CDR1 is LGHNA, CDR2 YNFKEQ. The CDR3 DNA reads TGTGCCAGCAGCCAAGTATCCGCGGGGGCAAGGAGTGAGCAGTTCTTC. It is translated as CASSQVSAGARSEQFF.

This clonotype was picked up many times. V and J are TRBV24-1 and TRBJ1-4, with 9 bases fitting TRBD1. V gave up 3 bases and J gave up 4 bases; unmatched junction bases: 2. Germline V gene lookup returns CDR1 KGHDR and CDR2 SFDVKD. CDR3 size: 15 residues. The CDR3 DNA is TGTGCCACCAGTGATGGACAGGGGTTTAATGAAAAACTGTTTTTT. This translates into CATSDGQGFNEKLFF.

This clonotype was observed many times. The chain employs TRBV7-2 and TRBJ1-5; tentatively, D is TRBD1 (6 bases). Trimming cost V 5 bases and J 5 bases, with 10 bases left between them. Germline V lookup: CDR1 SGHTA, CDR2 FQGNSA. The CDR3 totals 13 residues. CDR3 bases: TGTGCCAGCAGCACGGGGGGGCATCAGCCCCAGCATTTT. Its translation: CASSTGGHQPQHF.

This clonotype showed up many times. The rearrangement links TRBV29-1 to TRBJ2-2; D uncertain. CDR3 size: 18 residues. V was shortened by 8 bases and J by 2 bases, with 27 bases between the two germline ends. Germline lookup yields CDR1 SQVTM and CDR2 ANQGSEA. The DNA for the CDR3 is TGCAGCAATTGGTGCCCCACGGAAGCGAGCGTTAACACCGGGGAGCTGTTTTTT. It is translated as CSNWCPTEASVNTGELFF.